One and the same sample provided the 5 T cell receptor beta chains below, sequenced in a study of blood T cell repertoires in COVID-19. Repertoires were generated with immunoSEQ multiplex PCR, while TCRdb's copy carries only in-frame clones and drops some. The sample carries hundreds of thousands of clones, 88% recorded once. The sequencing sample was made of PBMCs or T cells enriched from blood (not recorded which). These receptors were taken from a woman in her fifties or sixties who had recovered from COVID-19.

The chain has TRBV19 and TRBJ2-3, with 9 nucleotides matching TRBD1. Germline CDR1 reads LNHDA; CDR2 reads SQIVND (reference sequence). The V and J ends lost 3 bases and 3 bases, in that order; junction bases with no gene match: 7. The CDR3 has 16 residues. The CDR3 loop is CASSMGRDRVTDTQYF. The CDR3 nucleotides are TGTGCCAGTAGTATGGGCCGGGACAGGGTTACAGATACGCAGTATTTT.

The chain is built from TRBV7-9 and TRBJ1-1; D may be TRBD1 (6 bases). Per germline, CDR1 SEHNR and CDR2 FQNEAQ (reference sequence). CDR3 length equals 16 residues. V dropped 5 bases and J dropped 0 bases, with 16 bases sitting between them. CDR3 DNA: TGTGCCAGCAGCCCAGCGGGGGGCCGTATGAACACTGAAGCTTTCTTT. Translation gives CASSPAGGRMNTEAFF.

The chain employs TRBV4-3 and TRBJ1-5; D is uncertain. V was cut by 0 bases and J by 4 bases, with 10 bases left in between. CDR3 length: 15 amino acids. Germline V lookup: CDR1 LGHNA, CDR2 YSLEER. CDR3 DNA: TGCGCCAGCAGCCAAGATACACAGATGAATCAGCCCCAGCATTTT. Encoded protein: CASSQDTQMNQPQHF.

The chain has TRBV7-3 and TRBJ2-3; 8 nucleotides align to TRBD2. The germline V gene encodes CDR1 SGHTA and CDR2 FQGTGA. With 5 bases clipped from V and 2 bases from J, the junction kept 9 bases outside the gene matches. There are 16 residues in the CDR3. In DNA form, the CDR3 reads TGTGCCAGCAGCAAACAACTAGCGGCAACCACAGATACGCAGTATTTT. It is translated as CASSKQLAATTDTQYF.

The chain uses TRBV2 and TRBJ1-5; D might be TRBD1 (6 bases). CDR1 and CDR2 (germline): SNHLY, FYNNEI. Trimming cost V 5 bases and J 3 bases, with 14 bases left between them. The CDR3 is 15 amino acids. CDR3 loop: CASSKQGLINQPQHF. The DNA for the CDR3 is TGTGCCAGCAGTAAACAGGGTTTGATCAATCAGCCCCAGCATTTT.